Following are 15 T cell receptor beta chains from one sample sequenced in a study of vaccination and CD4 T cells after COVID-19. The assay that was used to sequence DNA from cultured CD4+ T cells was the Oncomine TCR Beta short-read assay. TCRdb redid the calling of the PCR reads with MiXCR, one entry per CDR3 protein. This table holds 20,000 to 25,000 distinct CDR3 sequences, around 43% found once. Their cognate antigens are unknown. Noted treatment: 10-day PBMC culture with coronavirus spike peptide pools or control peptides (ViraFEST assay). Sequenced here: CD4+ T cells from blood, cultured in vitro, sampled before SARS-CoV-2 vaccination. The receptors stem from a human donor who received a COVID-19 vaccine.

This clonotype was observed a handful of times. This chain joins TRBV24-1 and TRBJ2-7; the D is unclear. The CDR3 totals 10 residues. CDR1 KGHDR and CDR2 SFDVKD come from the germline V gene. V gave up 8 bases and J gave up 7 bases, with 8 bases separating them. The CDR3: CATKQKEQYF. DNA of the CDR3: TGTGCCACCAAACAAAAAGAGCAGTACTTC.

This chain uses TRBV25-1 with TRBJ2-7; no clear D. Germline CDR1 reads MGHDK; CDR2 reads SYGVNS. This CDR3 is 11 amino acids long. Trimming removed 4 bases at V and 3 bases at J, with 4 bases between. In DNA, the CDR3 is TGTGCCAGCAGTGCTCTCTACGAGCAGTACTTC. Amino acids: CASSALYEQYF.

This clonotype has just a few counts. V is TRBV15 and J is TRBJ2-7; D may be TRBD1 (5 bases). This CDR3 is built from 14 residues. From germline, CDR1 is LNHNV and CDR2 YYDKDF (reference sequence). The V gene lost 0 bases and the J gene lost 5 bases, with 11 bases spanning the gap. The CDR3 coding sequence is TGTGCCACCAGCAGAGATCTTAAGGACAACGAGCAGTACTTC. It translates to CATSRDLKDNEQYF.

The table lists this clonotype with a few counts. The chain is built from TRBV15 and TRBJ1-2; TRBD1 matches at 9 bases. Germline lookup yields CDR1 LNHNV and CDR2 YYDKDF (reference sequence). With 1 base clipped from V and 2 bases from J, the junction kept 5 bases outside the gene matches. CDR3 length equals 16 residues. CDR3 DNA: TGTGCCACCAGCAGAGCTCCGGGACAGGGAAACTATGGCTACACCTTC. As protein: CATSRAPGQGNYGYTF.

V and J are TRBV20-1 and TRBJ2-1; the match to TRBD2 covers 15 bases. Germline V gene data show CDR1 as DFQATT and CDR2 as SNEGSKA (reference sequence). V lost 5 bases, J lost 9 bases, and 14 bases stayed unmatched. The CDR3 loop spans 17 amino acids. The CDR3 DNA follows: TGCAGTGCTCCTTCCCCGGGACTAGCGGGGGGCGGGGGTGAGCAGTTCTTC. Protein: CSAPSPGLAGGGGEQFF.

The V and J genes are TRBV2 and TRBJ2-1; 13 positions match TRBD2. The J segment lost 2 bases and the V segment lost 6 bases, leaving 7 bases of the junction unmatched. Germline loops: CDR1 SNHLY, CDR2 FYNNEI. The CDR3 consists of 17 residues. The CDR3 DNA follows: TGTGCCAGCAGCGGACTAGCGGGGGACATTACCTACAATGAGCAGTTCTTC. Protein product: CASSGLAGDITYNEQFF.

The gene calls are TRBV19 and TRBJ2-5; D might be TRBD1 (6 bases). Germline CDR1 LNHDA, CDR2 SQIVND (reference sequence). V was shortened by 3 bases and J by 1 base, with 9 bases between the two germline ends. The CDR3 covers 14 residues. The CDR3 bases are TGTGCCAGTAGTATGGGGGCAGCCCAAGAGACCCAGTACTTC. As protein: CASSMGAAQETQYF.

The CDR3 nucleotides are TGTGCCAGCAGGGTCCAATACGAAAAACTGTTTTTT. This codes for CASRVQYEKLFF. The chain combines TRBV6-1 with TRBJ1-4; D is unresolved. V was pared by 6 bases and J by 8 bases, with 10 bases between. This CDR3 spans 12 amino acids. Germline V CDR1 and CDR2: MNHNS, SASEGT.

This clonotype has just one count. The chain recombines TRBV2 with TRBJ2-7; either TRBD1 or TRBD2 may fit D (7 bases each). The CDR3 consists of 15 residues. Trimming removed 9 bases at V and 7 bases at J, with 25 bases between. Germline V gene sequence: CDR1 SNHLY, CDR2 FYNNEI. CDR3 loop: CASHPGQRDSREQYF. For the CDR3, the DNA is TGTGCCAGTCATCCGGGACAGCGGGACTCCCGGGAGCAGTACTTC. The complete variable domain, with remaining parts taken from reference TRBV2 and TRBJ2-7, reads EPEVTQTPSHQVTQMGQEVILRCVPISNHLYFYWYRQILGQKVEFLVSFYNNEISEKSEIFDDQFSVERPDGSNFTLKIRSTKLEDSAMYFCASHPGQRDSREQYFGPGTRLTVT.

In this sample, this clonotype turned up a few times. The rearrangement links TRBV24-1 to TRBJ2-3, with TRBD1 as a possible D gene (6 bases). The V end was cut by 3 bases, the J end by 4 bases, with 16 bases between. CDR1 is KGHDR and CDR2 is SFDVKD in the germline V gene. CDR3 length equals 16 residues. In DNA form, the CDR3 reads TGTGCCACCAGTGATCCGAACCCAACAGGGCCAGATACGCAGTATTTT. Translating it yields CATSDPNPTGPDTQYF.

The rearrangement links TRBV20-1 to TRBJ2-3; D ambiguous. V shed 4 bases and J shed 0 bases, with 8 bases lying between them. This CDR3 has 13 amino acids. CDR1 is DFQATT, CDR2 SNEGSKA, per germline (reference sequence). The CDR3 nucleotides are TGCAGTGCTATTCGACCGAGCACAGATACGCAGTATTTT. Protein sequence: CSAIRPSTDTQYF.

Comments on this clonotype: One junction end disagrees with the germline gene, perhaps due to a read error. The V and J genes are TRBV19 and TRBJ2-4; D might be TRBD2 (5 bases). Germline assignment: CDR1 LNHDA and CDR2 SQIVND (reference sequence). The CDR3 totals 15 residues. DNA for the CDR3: TGTGCCAGTAGCGCGATCTCGGGTAAGGGAGACATTCGGTACTTC. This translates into CASSAISGKGDIRYF.

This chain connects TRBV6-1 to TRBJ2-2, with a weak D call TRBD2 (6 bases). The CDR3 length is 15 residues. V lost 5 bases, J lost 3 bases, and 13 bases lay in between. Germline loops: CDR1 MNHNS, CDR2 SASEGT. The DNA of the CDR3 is TGTGCCAGCAGTACCGGGGGAACTTACACCGGGGAGCTGTTTTTT. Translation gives CASSTGGTYTGELFF.

CDR3 residues: CSARVGGLYGYTF. The CDR3 region has the DNA TGCAGTGCTAGAGTCGGCGGACTCTATGGCTACACCTTC. The chain combines TRBV20-1 with TRBJ1-2; D uncertain. This CDR3 region has 13 residues. Germline loops: CDR1 DFQATT, CDR2 SNEGSKA (reference sequence). V dropped 1 base and J dropped 4 bases, with 10 bases sitting between them.

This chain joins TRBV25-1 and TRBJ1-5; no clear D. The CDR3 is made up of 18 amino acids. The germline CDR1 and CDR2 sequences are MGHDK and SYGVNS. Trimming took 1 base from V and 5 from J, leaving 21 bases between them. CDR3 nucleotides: TGTGCCAGCAGTGAATTAAAGAGGGTAGGTTCTTCCCATCAGCCCCAGCATTTT. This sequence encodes CASSELKRVGSSHQPQHF. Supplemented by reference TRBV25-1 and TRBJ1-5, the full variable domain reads EADIYQTPRYLVIGTGKKITLECSQTMGHDKMYWYQQDPGMELHLIHYSYGVNSTEKGDLSSESTVSRIRTEHFPLTLESARPSHTSQYLCASSELKRVGSSHQPQHFGDGTRLSIL.